Listed below are T cell receptor beta chains from one sample, sequenced in a study of Ad26.COV2.S vaccination and SARS-CoV-2 variants. TCRdb's copy holds only in-frame clones and misses some; the assay was immunoSEQ multiplex PCR. The sample yields about 350,000 clones, about 88% seen once. Here the sequenced sample was peripheral blood, taken in a trial of Ad26.COV2.S vaccine versus placebo. The receptors were sampled from a person aged 18 to 65 who received the Ad26.COV2.S COVID-19 vaccine or a placebo. The CDR3 runs from the conserved cysteine through the conserved F or W. The D gene is left open where the match is weak. Clone size is given for some rows only: seen once, a few or many times, or a class if the clone is expanded.

length | size | J | V | D | CDR3 | DNA
14 | - | TRBJ1-1 | TRBV5-1 | - | CASSLAQTNTEAFF | TGCGCCAGCAGCTTGGCACAGACGAACACTGAAGCTTTCTTT
15 | - | TRBJ2-2 | TRBV14 | TRBD2 | CASSRVGGVTGELFF | TGTGCCAGCAGCCGAGTTGGGGGGGTCACCGGGGAGCTGTTTTTT
16 | - | TRBJ1-2 | TRBV7-2 | - | CASSLGNFGVGYGYTF | TGTGCCAGCAGCTTAGGCAATTTTGGAGTCGGCTATGGCTACACCTTC
14 | - | TRBJ1-5 | TRBV18 | - | CASSGIAGVQPQHF | TGTGCCAGCTCAGGAATCGCGGGGGTGCAGCCCCAGCATTTT
13 | - | TRBJ1-1 | TRBV2 | TRBD1 | CASKRDRETEAFF | TGTGCCAGCAAGCGGGACAGGGAAACTGAAGCTTTCTTT
16 | - | TRBJ2-7 | TRBV5-6 | TRBD2 | CASSLTGGWYIYEQYF | TGTGCCAGCAGCTTAACGGGAGGGTGGTATATCTACGAGCAGTACTTC
14 | - | TRBJ2-7 | TRBV10-3 | TRBD1 | CAISEGDRDYEQYF | TGTGCCATCAGTGAGGGGGACAGGGACTACGAGCAGTACTTC
15 | - | TRBJ1-3 | TRBV7-2 | - | CASSLRQASGNTIYF | TGTGCCAGCAGCTTAAGACAGGCGTCCGGAAACACCATATATTTT
15 | - | TRBJ1-5 | TRBV30 | TRBD1 | CAWSVQGLIDQPQHF | TGTGCCTGGAGTGTACAGGGGTTGATCGATCAGCCCCAGCATTTT
14 | once | TRBJ2-2 | TRBV11-1 | - | CASSFFGNTGELFF | TGTGCCAGCAGCTTTTTTGGGAACACCGGGGAGCTGTTTTTT
15 | once | TRBJ2-3 | TRBV6-2/TRBV6-3 | - | CASSYSRQSTDTQYF | TGTGCCAGCAGTTACTCGCGACAAAGCACAGATACGCAGTATTTT
13 | - | TRBJ2-6 | TRBV2 | - | CASTTSGANVLTF | TGTGCCAGCACGACCTCTGGGGCCAACGTCCTGACTTTC
13 | - | TRBJ1-1 | TRBV27 | - | CASSFVGSTEAFF | TGTGCCAGCAGTTTTGTAGGGAGCACTGAAGCTTTCTTT
14 | - | TRBJ1-3 | TRBV9 | - | CASSSHIGRNTIYF | TGTGCCAGCAGCTCTCACATCGGGAGAAACACCATATATTTT
16 | - | TRBJ1-4 | TRBV4-2 | - | CASSQRGPATNEKLFF | TGTGCCAGCAGCCAAAGGGGACCCGCAACTAATGAAAAACTGTTTTTT
18 | - | TRBJ1-5 | TRBV15 | TRBD1 | CATSRAGTGVYSNQPQHF | TGTGCCACCAGCAGAGCCGGGACAGGGGTCTATAGCAATCAGCCCCAGCATTTT
15 | - | TRBJ2-7 | TRBV7-2 | - | CASSLGGDVNYEQYF | TGTGCCAGCAGCTTAGGGGGGGACGTCAACTACGAGCAGTACTTC
15 | - | TRBJ2-7 | TRBV28 | TRBD2 | CASSPLAGGRYEQYF | TGTGCCAGCAGTCCATTAGCGGGAGGCCGATACGAGCAGTACTTC
14 | - | TRBJ2-3 | TRBV7-2 | - | CASSLALRGDTQYF | TGTGCCAGCAGCTTAGCTTTGAGGGGAGATACGCAGTATTTT
12 | - | TRBJ2-7 | TRBV7-3 | - | CASSFKGSEQYF | TGTGCCAGCAGCTTTAAGGGGTCCGAGCAGTACTTC
14 | once | TRBJ2-6 | TRBV19 | - | CASSIGAGANVLTF | TGTGCCAGTAGTATAGGTGCCGGGGCCAACGTCCTGACTTTC
16 | - | TRBJ1-5 | TRBV7-8 | - | CASSFSGARQNQPQHF | TGTGCCAGCAGCTTTTCAGGGGCTCGGCAGAATCAGCCCCAGCATTTT
12 | - | TRBJ1-2 | TRBV30 | - | CAWSGGSYGYTF | TGTGCCTGGAGTGGTGGGTCCTATGGCTACACCTTC
12 | - | TRBJ2-3 | TRBV30 | - | CAWGTASLAPRF | TGTGCCTGGGGGACGGCTAGCCTAGCGCCAAGATTT
17 | - | TRBJ1-3 | TRBV4-3 | - | CASSQDYRSNSGNTIYF | TGCGCCAGCAGCCAAGATTACAGGTCCAACTCTGGAAACACCATATATTTT
12 | - | TRBJ2-1 | TRBV23-1 | - | CASSLGPREQFF | TGCGCCAGCAGCCTCGGACCGAGGGAGCAGTTCTTC
15 | - | TRBJ1-1 | TRBV7-3 | - | CASSNPRAGGTEAFF | TGTGCCAGCAGCAACCCCCGGGCCGGGGGCACTGAAGCTTTCTTT
17 | - | TRBJ2-5 | TRBV4-1 | - | CASSPQGKVQVGETQYF | TGCGCCAGCAGCCCCCAGGGGAAGGTTCAGGTTGGAGAGACCCAGTACTTC
13 | - | TRBJ2-1 | TRBV7-3 | - | CASSLWDTQEQFF | TGTGCCAGCAGCTTATGGGACACCCAGGAGCAGTTCTTC
14 | - | TRBJ2-7 | TRBV5-1 | TRBD2 | CASSFGTRSSEQYF | TGCGCCAGCAGCTTCGGGACTAGGAGTTCCGAGCAGTACTTC